This T cell receptor beta chain was captured by sequencing in a study of beta chain features in type 1 diabetes. Study in general: All samples yielded roughly 100 million examined sorted cells.

Reverse transcription of all isolated RNA meant that expressed TCRB transcripts were sequenced. The repertoire was sequenced with immunoSEQ multiplex PCR; TCRdb's copy has only in-frame clones and lacks some. The table shows a few hundred thousand clones, with around 9.6% occurring only once. V shed 5 bases, J shed 4 bases, and the junction held 13 bases outside the gene matches. Germline loops: CDR1 LNHDA, CDR2 SQIVND (reference sequence). This CDR3 comprises 17 residues. Regarding the study as a whole: In patients and controls equally, PCR might favor templates that are shorter. All four CD4+ subsets of Type 1 diabetes patients contained TCRB CDR3s that were moderately but significantly shorter.

To note about this clone: The antigen remains unidentified.

This receptor was identified in a man aged 30-40 years with type 1 diabetes. Sequenced material: central memory CD4+ T cells from blood. The chain employs TRBV19 and TRBJ2-3; TRBD2 matches at 9 bases. Here the CDR3 reads CASSRMSGGQASDTQYF. DNA for the CDR3: TGTGCCAGTAGTCGAATGAGCGGGGGGCAAGCATCAGATACGCAGTATTTT. The full variable domain, its missing parts supplied by reference TRBV19 and TRBJ2-3, is DGGITQSPKYLFRKEGQNVTLSCEQNLNHDAMYWYRQDPGQGLRLIYYSQIVNDFQKGDIAEGYSVSREKKESFPLTVTSAQKNPTAFYLCASSRMSGGQASDTQYFGPGTRLTVL.